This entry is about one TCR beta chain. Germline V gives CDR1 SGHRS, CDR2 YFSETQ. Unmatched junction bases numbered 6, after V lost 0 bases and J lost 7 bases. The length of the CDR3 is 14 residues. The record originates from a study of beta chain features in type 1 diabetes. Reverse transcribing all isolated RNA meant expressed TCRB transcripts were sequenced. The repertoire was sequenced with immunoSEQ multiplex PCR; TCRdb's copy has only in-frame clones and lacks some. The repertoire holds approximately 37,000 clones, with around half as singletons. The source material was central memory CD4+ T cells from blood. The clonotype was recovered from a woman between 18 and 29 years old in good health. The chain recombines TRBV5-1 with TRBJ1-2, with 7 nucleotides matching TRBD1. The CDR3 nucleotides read TGCGCCAGCAGCTTGGAATCTGGGACAGCTGGCTACACCTTC. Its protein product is CASSLESGTAGYTF.